Here is one T cell receptor (beta chain) with its context. This clonotype was recorded at least ten times. Its antigen is currently not known. Base qualities are not provided; no much larger clone lies one nucleotide away. The sample is drawn from a study of blood T cells in healthy people across ages (dated by TCRdb to the mid-2010s). A note on the overall study: In model experiments, template switching captured roughly one uniquely barcoded TCR beta cDNA molecule for every two T cells. Using deep sequencing normalized with unique cDNA molecular identifiers, the study measured how TCR beta repertoire diversity changes with age. Four age groups were formed from the donors: young (average roughly 15 years), middle-aged (approximately 40), aged (62) and long-lived (around 82). To avoid experimental bias, donors of different ages were distributed randomly across sequencing lanes. Using the same blood draw, the study looked at two additional independent replicas of 1 million unique cDNA reads for two donors, one aged 18 to 30 and the other aged 80 or older. The research as a whole found: Estimates of total diversity based on one million sequenced T cells were regarded as lower bounds and as underestimates. As age increased, observed TCR beta diversity per million T cells dropped in a roughly linear way, and a significant reduction was already evident by age about 40. Compared with the aged group, more naive CD4+ T cells, fewer expanded clones and increased TCR diversity were shown by the long-lived group, suggesting age selection. Because the CMV infection status of the donors was unknown, age-related changes in expanded clonotypes may potentially have been confounded. A strong correlation was found between observed TCR beta diversity and the percentage of naive T cells measured by flow cytometry. Conclusive comparison of naive and antigen-experienced compartments was prevented by the profiling of bulk unsorted PBMCs.

Donors were approximately 42 systemically healthy Caucasian individuals from Russia aged roughly 6 to 90 years. Each donor gave 8.5 to 10 milliliters of peripheral blood, collected into EDTA-treated Vacutainer tubes. Ficoll-Paque density-gradient centrifugation was used to isolate PBMCs, with at least 6 million obtained per sample. Trizol reagent was used to extract total RNA from PBMCs, with at least 6 micrograms per sample. The percentages of naive CD45RAhigh/CD27high T cells were determined by flow cytometry on a PBMC aliquot from every donor. Library preparation used 5' RACE. Sequencing used an Illumina HiSeq 2500. A second PCR of about 6 to 11 cycles was performed with a sample-barcoded 5' primer and a J-beta primer mix. A unique molecular identifier was introduced onto each TCR beta cDNA molecule by a template-switch 5' adaptor carrying 12 random nucleotides. Each sample yielded at least 2.5 million CDR3-containing paired-end reads. First-strand cDNA was synthesized from all RNA with the Mint cDNA synthesis kit, primed by a TRBC-specific oligonucleotide. After uracil-DNA glycosylase treatment, a first 18-cycle PCR used universal primers M1SS and BC2_uni_R on all cDNA. The source study handled its data this way. Each sample was normalized by randomly selecting 1 million high-quality reads, each carrying a distinct molecular identifier. Reads sharing molecular identifiers were discarded rather than binned into consensus sequences. MiTCR, run with a Q25 quality threshold and the strictest error-elimination algorithm, handled CDR3 identification, clonotype clustering and error correction. A nonparametric unseen species model with Euler transformation was used to estimate a lower bound on total TCR beta diversity. TCRdb cleaned the public reads at Q25 with fastp, built clones with MiXCR and kept in-frame beta chains. A single entry per CDR3 protein holds the most common genes and DNA from its merged rows. The V and J calls and clone size are TCRdb's, not the authors'. The sample contains 1.5 million to 2 million distinct CDR3 sequences, about 28% of them found a single time. The ten largest clones represent roughly 8% of the sample.

Looking up the germline V gene yields CDR1 SGHTA and CDR2 FQGNSA. The CDR3 contains 15 residues, cysteine and phenylalanine counted. Only the CDR3 part of the read is kept: 45 bases, read in frame from the first base. Trimming takes 5 bases off V and 8 bases off J; junction bases not matched to a gene: 14. The chain uses TRBV7-2 and TRBJ1-2; a stretch of 7 junction bases matches TRBD1. Input material: blood. The clonotype was recovered from a woman aged 25 to 39 in good health. Here the CDR3 is given as CASSPVIRQGSGYTF. In nucleotides, the sequence is TGTGCCAGCAGCCCCGTCATAAGACAGGGTTCAGGCTACACCTTC.